This T cell receptor (beta chain) was recorded in a study of CD8 T cells in Susac syndrome. V lost 4 bases, J lost 2 bases, and 11 bases lay in between. There are 13 residues in the CDR3. Germline values: CDR1 DFQATT, CDR2 SNEGSKA (reference sequence). In contrast to the negatively isolated CD8+ and CD4+ T cells, TEMRA cells were FACS-enriched. Random hexamers served to reverse transcribe about 0.45 to 1 ug RNA. Via MiXCR, TCRdb re-called the immunoSEQ multiplex PCR reads, giving one row per CDR3 protein. Here the sample spans over 300,000 distinct CDR3 sequences, around 92% being singletons. This chain connects TRBV20-1 to TRBJ1-2; D call uncertain. This TCR was recovered from a human donor with multiple sclerosis. The specimen was CD4+ T cells from PBMCs. CDR3 amino acids: CSAITEENYGYTF. CDR3 sequence (DNA): TGCAGTGCTATAACGGAAGAAAACTATGGCTACACCTTC.